This T cell receptor (beta chain) was obtained from a study of blood T cell repertoires in COVID-19. Across the study: Samples representing acute and convalescent COVID-19 were sourced from the United States, Italy and Spain. Sources were T cells, B-cell-depleted T cells, or PBMCs; the material itself was cDNA or gDNA.

In the original processing: Amplifying reference gene primers gave estimates of nucleated cell counts. Some clones are missing from TCRdb's copy, which holds only in-frame ones; the method was immunoSEQ multiplex PCR. V and J calls and clone size are as listed in that table; D and trimming were resolved from the DNA. The sample has about 200,000 clones, 88% seen once. Germline V gives CDR1 MDHEN, CDR2 SYDVKM. V shed 3 bases and J shed 5 bases, with 5 bases lying between them. CDR3 size: 12 residues. Remarks on this clone: The sample contains more than one DNA sequence encoding this CDR3.

The sequence was collected from a man between 18 and 35 years old with active or convalescent COVID-19. The material sequenced was peripheral blood. The chain has TRBV28 and TRBJ1-5; D is unresolved. CDR3 coding DNA: TGTGCCAGCAGTTTGTCGGATCAGCCCCAGCATTTT. It encodes CASSLSDQPQHF.